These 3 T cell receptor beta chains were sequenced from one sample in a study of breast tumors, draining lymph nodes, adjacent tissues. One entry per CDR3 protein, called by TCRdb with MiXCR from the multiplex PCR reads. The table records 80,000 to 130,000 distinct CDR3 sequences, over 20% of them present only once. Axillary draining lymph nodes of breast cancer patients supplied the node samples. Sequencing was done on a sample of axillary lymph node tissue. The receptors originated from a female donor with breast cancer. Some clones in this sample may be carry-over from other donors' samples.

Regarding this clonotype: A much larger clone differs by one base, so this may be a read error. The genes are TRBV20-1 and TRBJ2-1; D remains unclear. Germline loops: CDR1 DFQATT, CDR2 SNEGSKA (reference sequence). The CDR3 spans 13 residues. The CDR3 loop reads CSANLVGFNGQFF. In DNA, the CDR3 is TGCAGTGCTAACCTGGTAGGGTTCAATGGGCAGTTCTTC.

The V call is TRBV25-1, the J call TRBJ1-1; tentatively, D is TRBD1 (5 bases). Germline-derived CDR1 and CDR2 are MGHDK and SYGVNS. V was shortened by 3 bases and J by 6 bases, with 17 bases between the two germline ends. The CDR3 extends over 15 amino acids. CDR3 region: CASSDGGGSGAEAFF. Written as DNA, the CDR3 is TGTGCCAGCAGTGACGGGGGGGGATCGGGCGCTGAAGCTTTCTTT.

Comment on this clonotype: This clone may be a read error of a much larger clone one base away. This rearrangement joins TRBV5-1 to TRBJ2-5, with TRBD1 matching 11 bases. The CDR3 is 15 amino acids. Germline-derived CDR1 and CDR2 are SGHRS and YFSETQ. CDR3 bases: TGCGCCAGCAGCCTTGGGACAGGGGGGCAAGAGGCCCAGTACTTC. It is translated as CASSLGTGGQEAQYF.